This T cell receptor (beta chain) was recovered during a study of shared clonotypes between healthy human individuals. The table came from immunoSEQ multiplex PCR; TCRdb's copy has only in-frame clones and leaves some out. Counted here are around 610,000 clones, approximately 96% occurring once; the ten biggest clones make up about 0.11%. On this clone: What it recognizes is unknown. This sample also contains other DNA sequences that code for the same CDR3.

CD45RO-negative, CCR7-positively selected cells formed the naive CD8 fraction, excluding terminally differentiated effector memory CD45RA+ cells. Recent acute infections and vaccinations were absent in the healthy HIV-negative adult donors. The V and J ends lost 3 bases and 0 bases, in that order; junction bases with no gene match: 0. The CDR3 runs 15 residues. Germline V lookup: CDR1 SGHVS, CDR2 FQNEAQ. Study-wide findings and caveats: Only blood was sampled, and tissue TCR repertoires likely differ from blood ones. Genetic and exposure-history diversity was limited by the few donors. Sharing across four donors was highest in naive CD4 (around 5%) and lowest in memory CD8 (approximately 0.4%).

The source is a woman aged 25 to 45 in good health. This chain connects TRBV7-8 to TRBJ2-2; 8 bases align to TRBD2. The sequencing sample was made of naive CD8+ T cells sorted from blood. The CDR3 DNA reads TGTGCCAGCAGCTTGGGACTAGCGAACACCGGGGAGCTGTTTTTT. Its translation is CASSLGLANTGELFF.